This T cell receptor (beta chain) was sequenced during a study of cytomegalovirus exposure and HLA in healthy donors. Study-wide findings and caveats: In a later analysis, compared with equally common non-associated chains, HLA-associated beta chains were more expanded. A list of more than 150 TCR beta chains associated with cytomegalovirus was given. What was likely a sequencing artifact was a cluster of highly shared sequence variants. As a later analysis showed, a missense DCLRE1C variant was linked to trimming of TCR beta V- and J-genes.

With 60 Vbeta and 13 Jbeta primers, the PCR was carried out. Repertoires were generated with immunoSEQ multiplex PCR, while TCRdb's copy carries only in-frame clones and drops some. The sample lists approximately 150,000 clones, 80% occurring once. The CDR3 is 11 residues long. CDR1 SEHNR and CDR2 FQNEAQ come from the germline V gene (reference sequence). A remark on this clone: Its antigen remains unidentified. Germline and junction disagree at one end, which may indicate a read error.

What was sequenced was PBMCs. V and J are TRBV7-9 and TRBJ2-7; no clear D. The TCR sequence derives from a young man in good health and CMV-seronegative. This chain's CDR3 is CSSSPDTKQYF. As DNA, the CDR3 is TGTTCCAGCAGCCCTGACACAAAGCAGTACTTC.